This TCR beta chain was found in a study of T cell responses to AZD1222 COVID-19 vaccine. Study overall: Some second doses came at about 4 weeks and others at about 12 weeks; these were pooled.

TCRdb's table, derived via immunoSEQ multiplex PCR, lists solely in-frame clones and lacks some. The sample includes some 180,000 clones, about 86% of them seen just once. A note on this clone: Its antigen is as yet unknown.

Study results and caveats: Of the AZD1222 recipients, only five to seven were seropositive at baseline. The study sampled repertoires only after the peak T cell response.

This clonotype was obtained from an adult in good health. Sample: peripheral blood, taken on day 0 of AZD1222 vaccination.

The CDR3: CASKEGDINYGYTF. CDR3 sequence (DNA): TGTGCCAGCAAAGAGGGGGATATTAACTATGGCTACACCTTC. The V and J genes are TRBV6-5 and TRBJ1-2; tentatively, D is TRBD1 (6 bases). With 7 bases removed from V and 1 base from J, the gap between germline ends came to 13 bases. The germline CDR1 and CDR2 sequences are MNHEY and SVGAGI. The CDR3 runs 14 residues.